Here is one T cell receptor (beta chain) with its context. The sample is drawn from a study of shared T cell receptors in the human thymus. TCRdb's table, derived via immunoSEQ multiplex PCR, lists solely in-frame clones and lacks some. The sample comprises hundreds of thousands of clones, around 89% of which are singletons, and 0.0095% to 0.011% rests with the top ten. These records were also assigned to another study, of human thymus T cells. That source reports: From resections taken during corrective heart surgery, the thymus tissue was obtained. Apparent bias marked the V and J gene usage of thymic and blood repertoires. Related reports documented highly overlapping thymic repertoires among unrelated individuals.

Material for sequencing was thymocytes. The sequence derives from a boy less than two years old with a congenital heart defect.

The CDR3 loop reads CASSQAWDRASYEQYF. CDR3 nucleotides: TGCGCCAGCAGCCAAGCGTGGGACAGGGCCTCCTACGAGCAGTACTTC. V and J are TRBV4-3 and TRBJ2-7; 9 nucleotides match TRBD1. The junction had 4 bases not matched to a gene; V was cut back by 1 base and J by 0 bases. Germline V gene data show CDR1 as LGHNA and CDR2 as YSLEER. The CDR3 is made up of 16 amino acids.